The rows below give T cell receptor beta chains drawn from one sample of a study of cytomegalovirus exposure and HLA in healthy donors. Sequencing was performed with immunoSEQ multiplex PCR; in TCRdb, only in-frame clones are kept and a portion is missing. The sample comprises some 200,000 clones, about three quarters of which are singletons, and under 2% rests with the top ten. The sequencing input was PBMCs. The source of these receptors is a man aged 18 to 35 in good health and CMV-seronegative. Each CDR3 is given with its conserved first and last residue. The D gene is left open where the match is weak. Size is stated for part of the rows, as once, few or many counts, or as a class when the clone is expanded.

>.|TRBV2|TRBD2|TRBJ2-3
CASSELAEPTDTQYF
TGTGCCAGCAGTGAACTAGCGGAGCCCACAGATACGCAGTATTTT
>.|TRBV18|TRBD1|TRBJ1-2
CASSPPTGDGYTF
TGTGCCAGCTCACCGCCGACAGGGGACGGCTACACCTTC
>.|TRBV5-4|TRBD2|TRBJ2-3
CASSLPSGADTQYF
TGTGCCAGCAGCTTACCTAGCGGGGCTGATACGCAGTATTTT
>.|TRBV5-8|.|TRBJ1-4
CASTPRGSTNEKLFF
TGTGCCAGCACCCCGAGAGGTTCAACTAATGAAAAACTGTTTTTT
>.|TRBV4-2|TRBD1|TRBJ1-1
CASSQRTGRMAFF
TGTGCCAGCAGCCAACGGACAGGGCGAATGGCTTTCTTT
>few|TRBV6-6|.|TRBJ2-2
CASSSFGSNTGELFF
TGTGCCAGCAGTTCGTTCGGGAGCAACACCGGGGAGCTGTTTTTT
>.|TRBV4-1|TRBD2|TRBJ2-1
CASSQELTSGGDEQFF
TGCGCCAGCAGCCAAGAACTGACTAGCGGAGGCGATGAGCAGTTCTTC
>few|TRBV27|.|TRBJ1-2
CASSSGLVAYGYTF
TGTGCCAGCAGTTCAGGGCTTGTGGCCTATGGCTACACCTTC
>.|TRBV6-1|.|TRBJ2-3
CASSDPGRDTQYF
TGTGCCAGCAGTGACCCCGGTAGAGATACGCAGTATTTT
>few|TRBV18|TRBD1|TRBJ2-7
CASTRSQGAVGEQYF
TGTGCCAGCACACGGTCACAGGGGGCCGTCGGCGAGCAGTACTTC
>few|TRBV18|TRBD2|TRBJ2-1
CASSPRVAGGPNEQFF
TGTGCCAGCTCACCACGGGTAGCGGGAGGGCCCAATGAGCAGTTCTTC
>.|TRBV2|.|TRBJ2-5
CASRFELKETQYF
TGTGCCAGCAGATTTGAGCTCAAGGAGACCCAGTACTTC
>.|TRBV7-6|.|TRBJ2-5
CASTQSGGLETQYF
TGTGCCAGCACCCAATCCGGGGGTTTGGAGACCCAGTACTTC
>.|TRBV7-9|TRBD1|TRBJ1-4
CASSLLGGGPTGENEKLFF
TGTGCCAGCAGCTTGTTGGGAGGAGGCCCGACAGGGGAAAATGAAAAACTGTTTTTT
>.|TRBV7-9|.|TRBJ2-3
CASSLVLQYF
TGTGCCAGCAGCTTAGTATTGCAGTATTTT
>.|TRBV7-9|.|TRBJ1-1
CASSLVDKQGMPEAFF
TGTGCCAGCAGCTTAGTAGACAAACAGGGAATGCCTGAAGCTTTCTTT
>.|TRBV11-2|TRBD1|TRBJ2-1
CASSLDSAGTGVPNEQFF
TGTGCCAGCAGCTTAGATTCAGCCGGGACAGGGGTCCCCAATGAGCAGTTCTTC
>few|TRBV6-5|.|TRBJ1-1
CASRRRNTEAFF
TGTGCCAGCAGGAGGAGGAACACTGAAGCTTTCTTT
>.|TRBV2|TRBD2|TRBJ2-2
CASSGIGTSGVNTGELFF
TGTGCCAGCAGTGGGATAGGGACTAGCGGGGTCAACACCGGGGAGCTGTTTTTT
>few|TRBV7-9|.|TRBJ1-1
CASSVRGGDTEAFF
TGTGCCAGCAGCGTCAGGGGTGGGGACACTGAAGCTTTCTTT
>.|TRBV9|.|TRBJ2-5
CASSLTGTETQYF
TGTGCCAGCAGCCTAACAGGGACGGAGACCCAGTACTTC
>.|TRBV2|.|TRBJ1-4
CASSEVGLTNEKLFF
TGTGCCAGCAGTGAAGTGGGCCTCACTAATGAAAAACTGTTTTTT
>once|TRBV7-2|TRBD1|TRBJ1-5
CASSSDRPRGNQPQHF
TGTGCCAGCAGCTCGGACAGGCCCCGAGGAAATCAGCCCCAGCATTTT
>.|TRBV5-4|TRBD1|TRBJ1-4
CASSPGTGDEKLFF
TGTGCCAGCAGCCCAGGGACAGGGGATGAAAAACTGTTTTTT
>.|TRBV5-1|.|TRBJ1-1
CASSLARGGEGGAFF
TGCGCCAGCAGCTTGGCGCGGGGGGGTGAAGGGGGGGCTTTCTTT
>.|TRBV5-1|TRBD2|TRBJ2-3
CASSRGLAADTQYF
TGCGCCAGCAGCCGAGGACTAGCCGCAGATACGCAGTATTTT
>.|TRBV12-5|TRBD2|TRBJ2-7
CASATLAGADTGF
TGTGCTAGTGCCACACTAGCGGGGGCGGACACCGGCTTC
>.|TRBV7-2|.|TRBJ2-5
CASSSSGYETQYF
TGTGCCAGCAGCTCAAGCGGGTATGAGACCCAGTACTTC
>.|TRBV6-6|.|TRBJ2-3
CASTRSTDTQYF
TGTGCCAGCACCCGGAGCACAGATACGCAGTATTTT
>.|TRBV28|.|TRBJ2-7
CASTRSLENEQYF
TGTGCCAGCACCCGGAGTTTGGAAAACGAGCAGTACTTC
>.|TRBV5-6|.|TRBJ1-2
CASSLAGGTYGYTF
TGTGCCAGCAGCTTGGCTGGGGGGACCTATGGCTACACCTTC
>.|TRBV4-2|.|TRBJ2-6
CASSTNREAGANVLTF
TGTGCCAGCAGCACGAACAGGGAAGCTGGGGCCAACGTCCTGACTTTC
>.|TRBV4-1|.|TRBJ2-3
CASSQQDSGVSDTQYF
TGCGCCAGCAGCCAACAGGACTCCGGGGTGTCAGATACGCAGTATTTT
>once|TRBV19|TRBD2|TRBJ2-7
CASSPPPGGVNEQYF
TGTGCCAGTAGTCCGCCCCCCGGGGGGGTCAACGAGCAGTACTTC
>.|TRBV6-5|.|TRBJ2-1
CASSPASAGEQFF
TGTGCCAGCAGCCCGGCTAGCGCGGGTGAGCAGTTCTTC
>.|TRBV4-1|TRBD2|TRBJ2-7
CASSQGGTSYEQYF
TGCGCCAGCAGCCAAGGTGGGACTAGCTACGAGCAGTACTTC
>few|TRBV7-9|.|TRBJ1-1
CASSPEAGMRAEAFF
TGTGCCAGCAGCCCCGAGGCCGGGATGAGAGCTGAAGCTTTCTTT
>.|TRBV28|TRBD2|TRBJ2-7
CASSFRREPSSEQYF
TGTGCCAGCAGTTTTCGGCGGGAGCCATCCTCCGAGCAGTACTTC
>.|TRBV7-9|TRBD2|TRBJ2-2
CASSLTTTSEMNTGELFF
TGTGCCAGCAGCTTGACAACAACTAGCGAGATGAACACCGGGGAGCTGTTTTTT
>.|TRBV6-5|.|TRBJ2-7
CASSYSGGFSSYEQYF
TGTGCCAGCAGTTACTCTGGCGGGTTCAGCTCCTACGAGCAGTACTTC
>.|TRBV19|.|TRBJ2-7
CASSVETANGEQYF
TGTGCCAGTAGTGTCGAGACTGCCAATGGCGAGCAGTACTTC
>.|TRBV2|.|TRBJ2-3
CASSPGRTGTDTQYF
TGTGCCAGCAGCCCAGGACGGACGGGGACAGATACGCAGTATTTT
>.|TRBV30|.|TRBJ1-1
CAWSVRLMTELNTEAFF
TGTGCCTGGAGTGTACGGCTTATGACAGAGTTAAACACTGAAGCTTTCTTT
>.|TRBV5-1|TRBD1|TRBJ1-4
CASSFYGTGVLGVNEKLFF
TGCGCCAGCAGCTTTTACGGGACAGGGGTTCTAGGGGTAAATGAAAAACTGTTTTTT
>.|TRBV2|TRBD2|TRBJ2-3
CASSDRPSGSGDTQYF
TGTGCCAGCAGTGATAGGCCTAGCGGGAGCGGAGATACGCAGTATTTT
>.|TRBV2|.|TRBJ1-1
CASRARPPSGGTEAFF
TGTGCCAGCAGGGCAAGACCCCCCTCGGGTGGCACTGAAGCTTTCTTT
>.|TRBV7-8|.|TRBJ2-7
CASSTGQPYEQYF
TGTGCCAGCAGCACCGGACAACCGTACGAGCAGTACTTC
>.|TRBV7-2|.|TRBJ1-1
CASSLGLQAVGTEAFF
TGTGCCAGCAGCTTAGGATTACAGGCCGTCGGGACTGAAGCTTTCTTT
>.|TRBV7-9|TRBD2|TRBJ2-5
CASSRGTSVGRETQYF
TGTGCCAGCAGCCGCGGGACTAGCGTGGGGCGAGAGACCCAGTACTTC
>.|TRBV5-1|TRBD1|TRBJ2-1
CASSWTGTEDYNEQFF
TGCGCCAGCAGCTGGACCGGGACAGAGGACTACAATGAGCAGTTCTTC
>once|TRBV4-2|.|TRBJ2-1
CASSQEFRQEVHHEQFF
TGTGCCAGCAGCCAAGAATTTAGACAGGAGGTCCACCATGAGCAGTTCTTC
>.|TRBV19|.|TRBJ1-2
CASHRRGAAKGYTF
TGTGCCAGTCATCGTCGTGGGGCAGCGAAAGGCTACACCTTC
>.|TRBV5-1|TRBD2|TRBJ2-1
CASSLVAGGSYNEQFF
TGCGCCAGCAGCTTGGTGGCGGGGGGCTCCTACAATGAGCAGTTCTTC
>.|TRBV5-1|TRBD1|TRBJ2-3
CASSQGAGDTQYF
TGCGCCAGCAGTCAGGGGGCCGGAGATACGCAGTATTTT
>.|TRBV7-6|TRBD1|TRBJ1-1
CASSSSWTGGEAFF
TGTGCCAGCAGCTCCTCCTGGACAGGGGGTGAAGCTTTCTTT
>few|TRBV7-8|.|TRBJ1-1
CASSHKNTEAFF
TGTGCCAGCAGCCACAAGAACACTGAAGCTTTCTTT